These T cell receptor beta chains were read from a single sample in a study of T cells in Graves' hyperthyroidism and ophthalmopathy. TCRdb called the multiplex PCR reads again in MiXCR, with one record for every CDR3 protein. The table has 250,000 or so distinct CDR3 sequences, 15% seen once; the top ten hold 30% to 35%. The sample consisted of blood. These receptors were taken from a woman aged 50 to 60 with Graves' hyperthyroidism that later progressed to Graves' ophthalmopathy. CDR3s include the opening cysteine and the closing phenylalanine or tryptophan. The D gene is left open where the match is weak.

>TRBJ1-2|TRBV2|-|13
CASSEQDFDGYTF
>TRBJ2-1|TRBV6-1|TRBD2|15
CASRSGTSGYYEQFF
>TRBJ2-7|TRBV2|TRBD2|15
CASSLTSGSLYEQYF
>TRBJ2-5|TRBV6-1|TRBD2|14
CASSEQASGETQYF
>TRBJ1-1|TRBV10-2|-|15
CASSESNWERSEAFF
>TRBJ2-1|TRBV7-6|TRBD1|17
CASSLGLETGGIDEQFF
>TRBJ2-1|TRBV28|TRBD2|17
CASSTYPGLAGGNEQFF
>TRBJ1-1|TRBV2|-|12
CASSEVGTEAFF
>TRBJ1-5|TRBV20-1|TRBD1|15
CSAEGTAYSNQPQHF
>TRBJ2-1|TRBV2|TRBD2|19
CAITRAGLAGVRSYNEQFF
>TRBJ2-7|TRBV6-1|TRBD2|17
CASSEYGSSGPFYEQYF